This section outlines one T cell receptor (beta chain) sequence together with its context. This clone was found once. Its antigen is not yet known. Qualities for individual bases were not recorded, and no much larger clone is one base off. The sample has other DNA sequences that encode this CDR3 too. Focal radiation therapy combined with CTLA-4 blockade (ipilimumab) was tested in patients with chemo-refractory metastatic non-small-cell lung cancer. This record comes from a study of radiotherapy plus CTLA-4 blockade in lung cancer (dated by TCRdb to 2016 to 2019). About the study as a whole: Among enrolled patients, about 17% had an objective response and 31% reached disease control.

Library prep was done by the immunoSEQ multiplex PCR assay. This is the immuneACCESS table as TCRdb keeps it, with only in-frame sequences that have V and J called. A part of the clones is gone; compared with another copy, unresolved V genes explain less than half, and the rest is unexplained. The sample table lists tens of thousands of clones, more than 75% of them with a count of one. Clones ranked in the top ten supply 16% of the sample. The full study reports these points: Increased serum interferon-beta after radiation, together with early dynamic changes in blood T cell clones, were reported to be the strongest predictors of response. After treatment with radiotherapy and ipilimumab, TCR clones that originated in tumors expanded in peripheral blood.

Reading the germline V gene gives CDR1 SNHLY and CDR2 FYNNEI. Trimming costs V 5 bases and J 1 base, and their ends lie 11 bases apart. The CDR3 holds 14 amino acids from the cysteine to the phenylalanine. CDR3 DNA is the only sequence kept; it has 42 bases, read in frame from the first base. Sequencing was performed on peripheral blood, taken from a patient treated with radiotherapy plus ipilimumab. This TCR came from a human donor with non-small cell lung cancer that progressed on radiotherapy plus ipilimumab. The rearranged segments are TRBV2 and TRBJ2-5; a confident D gene designation cannot be given. The nucleotide sequence is TGTGCCAGCAGTTATCGACCGGTCCAAGAGACCCAGTACTTC. The translation is CASSYRPVQETQYF.